Listed below are T cell receptor beta chains from one sample, sequenced in a study of shared clonotypes between healthy human individuals. Sequencing used immunoSEQ multiplex PCR; TCRdb keeps in-frame clones, though not all of them. The sample holds about 680,000 clones, about 92% seen once. Sequencing was performed on naive CD8+ T cells sorted from blood. Receptor source: a man between 25 and 39 years old in good health. Each CDR3 is given without its conserved first and last residue.

CDR3 protein: ARHLDGGHQPQH; J gene: TRBJ1-5; CDR3 length: 12; V gene: TRBV5-3
CDR3 protein: ASSPYDRGLYEQY; J gene: TRBJ2-7; CDR3 length: 13; V gene: TRBV18
CDR3 protein: SADQGVHT; J gene: TRBJ1-2; CDR3 length: 8; V gene: TRBV20-1
CDR3 protein: ASSFPVGEQF; J gene: TRBJ2-1; CDR3 length: 10; V gene: TRBV11-3
CDR3 protein: ASSTKGGPTEAF; J gene: TRBJ1-1; CDR3 length: 12; V gene: TRBV4-1
CDR3 protein: ASSLVGYGYT; J gene: TRBJ1-2; CDR3 length: 10; V gene: TRBV7-2
CDR3 protein: ASRTSGDYNEQF; J gene: TRBJ2-1; CDR3 length: 12; V gene: TRBV5-8
CDR3 protein: ASTTFGENTEAF; J gene: TRBJ1-1; CDR3 length: 12; V gene: TRBV9
CDR3 protein: ASSSGTSGRENNEQF; J gene: TRBJ2-1; CDR3 length: 15; V gene: TRBV9
CDR3 protein: ASSLLSGNTGELF; J gene: TRBJ2-2; CDR3 length: 13; V gene: TRBV5-1
CDR3 protein: AISGGLAGEDTQY; J gene: TRBJ2-3; CDR3 length: 13; V gene: TRBV10-3
CDR3 protein: ASRGTGVTEAF; J gene: TRBJ1-1; CDR3 length: 11; V gene: TRBV6-6
CDR3 protein: ASSYGAGGFHNEQF; J gene: TRBJ2-1; CDR3 length: 14; V gene: TRBV6-5
CDR3 protein: ASKAGARETQY; J gene: TRBJ2-5; CDR3 length: 11; V gene: TRBV7-9
CDR3 protein: ASSLGGDRGFYEQY; J gene: TRBJ2-7; CDR3 length: 14; V gene: TRBV4-1
CDR3 protein: ASVAAGGTGELF; J gene: TRBJ2-2; CDR3 length: 12; V gene: TRBV13
CDR3 protein: ASSLPRGTDTQY; J gene: TRBJ2-3; CDR3 length: 12; V gene: TRBV7-9
CDR3 protein: ASSLAAAGNEQF; J gene: TRBJ2-1; CDR3 length: 12; V gene: TRBV5-6
CDR3 protein: ASSKPPELSEQF; J gene: TRBJ2-1; CDR3 length: 12; V gene: TRBV5-1
CDR3 protein: ASSPTGWGTEAF; J gene: TRBJ1-1; CDR3 length: 12; V gene: TRBV11-2
CDR3 protein: ASSPWGGEGDTQY; J gene: TRBJ2-3; CDR3 length: 13; V gene: TRBV9
CDR3 protein: AWNMGTSAYEQY; J gene: NA; CDR3 length: 12; V gene: TRBV30
CDR3 protein: ASSQGTDRGLEAQH; J gene: TRBJ1-5; CDR3 length: 14; V gene: TRBV4-2